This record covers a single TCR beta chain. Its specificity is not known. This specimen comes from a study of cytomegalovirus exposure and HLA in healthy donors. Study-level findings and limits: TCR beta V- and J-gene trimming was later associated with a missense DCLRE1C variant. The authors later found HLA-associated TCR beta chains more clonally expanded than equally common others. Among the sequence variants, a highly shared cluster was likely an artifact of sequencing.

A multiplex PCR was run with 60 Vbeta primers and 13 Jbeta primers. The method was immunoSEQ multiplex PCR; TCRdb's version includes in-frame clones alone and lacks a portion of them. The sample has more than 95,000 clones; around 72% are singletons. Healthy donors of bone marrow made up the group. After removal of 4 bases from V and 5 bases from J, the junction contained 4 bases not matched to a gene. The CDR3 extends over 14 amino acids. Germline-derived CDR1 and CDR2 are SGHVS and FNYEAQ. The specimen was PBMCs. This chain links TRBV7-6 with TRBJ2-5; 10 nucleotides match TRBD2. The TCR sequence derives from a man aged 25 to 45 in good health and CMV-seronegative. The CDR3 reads CASSSGTSAETQYF. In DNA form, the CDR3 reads TGTGCCAGCAGCTCGGGGACTAGCGCGGAGACCCAGTACTTC.